Following are 8 T cell receptor beta chains from one sample sequenced in a study of T cell responses to AZD1222 COVID-19 vaccine. The repertoire was sequenced with immunoSEQ multiplex PCR; TCRdb's copy has only in-frame clones and lacks some. The sample carries more than 120,000 clones, 90% to 95% recorded once. Here the sequenced sample was peripheral blood, taken on day 0 of AZD1222 vaccination. The receptor source for this set is an adult in good health.

The chain uses TRBV5-1 and TRBJ2-3; D gene ambiguous. Trimming left V 4 bases short and J 3 bases short, with 9 bases between. This CDR3 has 13 amino acids. CDR1 and CDR2 from the germline V gene are SGHRS and YFSETQ. This CDR3 reads CASSPPGTDTQYF. The CDR3 nucleotides read TGCGCCAGCAGCCCCCCCGGGACAGATACGCAGTATTTT.

The rearrangement links TRBV7-8 to TRBJ1-3; D possibly corresponds to TRBD1 (6 bases). Germline V gives CDR1 SGHVS, CDR2 FQNEAQ. The CDR3 is 16 amino acids. V was trimmed by 5 bases and J by 0 bases, leaving 14 bases between them. The CDR3 loop reads CASSLGQPHSGNTIYF. The CDR3 nucleotides read TGTGCCAGCAGCCTAGGACAGCCTCACTCTGGAAACACCATATATTTT.

This clone was picked up one time. The chain combines TRBV27 with TRBJ2-3; D is unclear. The CDR3 length is 17 residues. Trimming left V 0 bases short and J 1 base short, with 14 bases between. From germline, CDR1 is MNHEY and CDR2 SMNVEV (reference sequence). CDR3 sequence: CASSLSAANGGTDTQYF. The CDR3 region has the DNA TGTGCCAGCAGTTTATCAGCTGCAAATGGGGGCACAGATACGCAGTATTTT.

This clone was observed once. The CDR3 is CASSRRQAEAFF. The CDR3 nucleotides are TGTGCCAGCAGCCGCCGACAGGCAGAAGCTTTCTTT. The gene calls are TRBV5-6 and TRBJ1-1, with D possibly being TRBD1 (6 bases). V lost 4 bases, J lost 8 bases, and 12 bases lay in between. There are 12 residues in the CDR3. From germline, CDR1 is SGHDT and CDR2 YYEEEE.

V and J are TRBV12-2 and TRBJ2-5; the D segment call TRBD1 is taken from the table without a DNA check. TRBV12-2 is reported as a pseudogene. The CDR3 length is 14 residues. As DNA, the CDR3 is TGTGCAAGTCGCTTAATGGCAGTTCAAGAGACCCAGTACTTC. Amino acids: CASRLMAVQETQYF.

J is TRBJ1-5 and V is TRBV19, with 9 nucleotides matching TRBD1. V shed 6 bases and J 3 bases; nucleotides not matched to a gene: 3. Looked up from germline, CDR1 is LNHDA and CDR2 is SQIVND (reference sequence). This CDR3 contains 14 residues. Here the CDR3 reads CASRRDRANQPQHF. The CDR3 bases are TGTGCCAGTAGAAGGGACAGGGCCAATCAGCCCCAGCATTTT.

The genes are TRBV4-1 and TRBJ2-3; unclear D gene. Germline CDR1 reads MGHRA; CDR2 reads YSYEKL. V lost 4 bases to trimming and J lost 1 base, with 15 bases between them. The CDR3 consists of 16 residues. The CDR3 spells CASSLFGRSGTDTQYF. The CDR3 DNA is TGCGCCAGCAGCCTCTTCGGGCGGAGCGGCACAGATACGCAGTATTTT.

This clone was observed a single time. V is TRBV9 and J is TRBJ2-3; TRBD2 agrees at 10 bases. V gave up 3 bases and J gave up 2 bases; unmatched junction bases: 6. Germline V lookup: CDR1 SGDLS, CDR2 YYNGEE. The CDR3 is 16 amino acids. Written as DNA, the CDR3 is TGTGCCAGCAGCGGGATACTAGCGGGGCACACAGATACGCAGTATTTT. Residues: CASSGILAGHTDTQYF.